These 27 T cell receptor beta chains share one sample of origin, sequenced in a study of T cell responses to AZD1222 COVID-19 vaccine. Repertoires were generated with immunoSEQ multiplex PCR, while TCRdb's copy carries only in-frame clones and drops some. In the table there are 60,000 to 80,000 clones, over 75% of which are singletons. Sequencing used peripheral blood, obtained on day 0 of AZD1222 vaccination. The source of these receptors is an adult in good health.

The J gene is TRBJ1-2, the V gene TRBV3-1 (or the pseudogene TRBV3-2); TRBD1 aligns across 8 bases. J lost 3 bases, V lost 5 bases, and 5 bases had no gene match. CDR1 LGHDT and CDR2 YNNKEL come from the germline V gene (reference sequence). This CDR3 region has 14 residues. This CDR3 reads CASSAMGQDYGYTF. In DNA form, the CDR3 reads TGTGCCAGCAGCGCAATGGGACAGGACTATGGCTACACCTTC.

The V gene is TRBV6-5, the J gene TRBJ1-4; D not resolved. Germline V gene data show CDR1 as MNHEY and CDR2 as SVGAGI. Trimming pared 2 bases from V and 1 base from J, leaving 8 bases between. The CDR3 loop spans 15 amino acids. The CDR3 coding sequence is TGTGCCAGCAGTTACGAGGGCCGAACTAATGAAAAACTGTTTTTT. Its translation: CASSYEGRTNEKLFF.

The chain combines TRBV5-1 with TRBJ1-2, with 8 bases fitting TRBD1. The V segment lost 4 bases and the J segment 6 bases; nucleotides outside the gene matches: 14. The CDR3 consists of 16 residues. Per germline, CDR1 SGHRS and CDR2 YFSETQ. This CDR3 is CASSPVPGQVSDGYTF. The DNA for the CDR3 is TGCGCCAGCAGCCCTGTCCCGGGACAGGTCTCCGATGGCTACACCTTC.

The V call is TRBV5-1, the J call TRBJ1-4; D uncertain. Trimming pared 0 bases from V and 8 bases from J, leaving 17 bases between. The CDR3 spans 16 residues. Germline V CDR1 and CDR2: SGHRS, YFSETQ. CDR3 amino acids: CASSLASGGFGEKLFF. The CDR3 DNA reads as TGCGCCAGCAGCTTGGCCTCTGGAGGGTTTGGGGAAAAACTGTTTTTT.

V and J are TRBV5-8 and TRBJ1-1, with D possibly matching TRBD1 (5 bases). This CDR3 contains 15 residues. Germline V gene data show CDR1 as SGHTS and CDR2 as YDEGEE. The germline V and J ends were trimmed by 3 bases and 0 bases, with 12 bases remaining between them. The CDR3 here is CASSSYRLLNTEAFF. The CDR3 bases are TGTGCCAGCAGCTCTTACAGGCTATTGAACACTGAAGCTTTCTTT.

The rearrangement joins TRBV7-2 to TRBJ2-2, with a possible D match to TRBD2 (5 bases). V lost 11 bases to trimming and J lost 0 bases, with 13 bases between them. Germline CDR1 SGHTA, CDR2 FQGNSA. The CDR3 is made up of 14 amino acids. CDR3 coding DNA: TGTGCCGCCCGGAGGTTCGCGAACACCGGGGAGCTGTTTTTT. Amino acids: CAARRFANTGELFF.

The rearrangement links TRBV6-5 to TRBJ1-2; D possibly corresponds to TRBD1 (5 bases). Per the germline V gene, CDR1 is MNHEY and CDR2 is SVGAGI. Trimming left V 8 bases short and J 2 bases short, with 12 bases between. This CDR3 spans 13 amino acids. This CDR3 is CASGRQRNYGYTF. CDR3 DNA: TGTGCCAGCGGACGACAGCGGAACTATGGCTACACCTTC.

J is TRBJ1-4 and V is TRBV10-2, with D uncertain. V gave up 8 bases and J gave up 0 bases, with 16 bases separating them. Per germline, CDR1 WSHSY and CDR2 SAAADI. The CDR3 is made up of 16 amino acids. The CDR3 DNA is TGCGCCAGCTGGCCTGGGTGGAGAGCAACTAATGAAAAACTGTTTTTT. Encoded protein: CASWPGWRATNEKLFF.

The rearrangement links TRBV10-3 to TRBJ2-7; 9 bases agree with TRBD1. The length of the CDR3 is 13 residues. The germline gives CDR1 ENHRY, CDR2 SYGVKD. After removal of 9 bases from V and 4 bases from J, the junction contained 7 bases not matched to a gene. This CDR3 reads CAITGGYGYEQYF. The CDR3 DNA reads as TGTGCCATTACAGGGGGCTATGGATACGAGCAGTACTTC.

The CDR3 reads CASSPPGLRGTDTQYF. CDR3 coding DNA: TGTGCCAGCAGCCCACCCGGGTTGAGGGGCACAGATACGCAGTATTTT. The chain recombines TRBV13 with TRBJ2-3; the D gene is possibly TRBD2 (5 bases). V lost 5 bases and J lost 1, with 16 bases in between. CDR3 length: 16 amino acids. Germline assignment: CDR1 PRHDT and CDR2 FYEKMQ (reference sequence).

The genes are TRBV7-9 and TRBJ1-2; D is perhaps TRBD1 (6 bases). Germline V gives CDR1 SEHNR, CDR2 FQNEAQ (reference sequence). The CDR3 extends over 13 amino acids. Trimming pared 4 bases from V and 4 bases from J, leaving 10 bases between. CDR3 loop: CASSSQGSYGYTF. The CDR3 nucleotides are TGTGCCAGCAGCTCACAGGGAAGCTATGGCTACACCTTC.

The chain links TRBV6-6 to TRBJ1-1; 8 bases are shared with TRBD1. CDR3 length: 15 residues. Trimming took 5 bases from V and 1 from J; bases not matched to a gene: 6. The V gene's germline CDR1 is MNHNY and CDR2 SVGAGI (reference sequence). In nucleotides, the CDR3 is TGTGCCAGCAGTCGCCAGACAGGGGCGAACACTGAAGCTTTCTTT. This sequence encodes CASSRQTGANTEAFF.

The chain has TRBV5-1 and TRBJ1-4; TRBD1 matches 9 bases. The CDR3 runs 16 residues. Germline V gives CDR1 SGHRS, CDR2 YFSETQ. The V segment lost 1 base and the J segment 1 base; nucleotides outside the gene matches: 2. The chain's CDR3 is CASSLTGGRTNEKLFF. The CDR3 nucleotides read TGCGCCAGCAGCTTGACAGGGGGCAGAACTAATGAAAAACTGTTTTTT.

The gene calls are TRBV19 and TRBJ1-6; TRBD1 aligns across 9 bases. Germline assignment: CDR1 LNHDA and CDR2 SQIVND (reference sequence). The CDR3 runs to 13 residues. V was clipped by 7 bases and J by 8 bases; unmatched bases: 3. The CDR3 here is CASTGQGYSPLHF. CDR3 DNA sequence: TGTGCCAGTACGGGACAGGGTTATTCACCCCTCCACTTT.

The V call is TRBV2, the J call TRBJ2-7; 8 bases agree with TRBD1. Per germline, CDR1 SNHLY and CDR2 FYNNEI. V gave up 6 bases and J gave up 9 bases; unmatched junction bases: 7. There are 12 residues in the CDR3. CDR3 sequence: CASRGTGYGQYF. CDR3 nucleotide sequence: TGTGCCAGCAGGGGGACAGGTTATGGGCAGTACTTC.

V is TRBV18 and J is TRBJ1-5; 10 nucleotides match TRBD1. Germline CDR1 and CDR2: KGHSH and LQKENI. The CDR3 extends over 15 amino acids. The V segment lost 2 bases and the J segment 5 bases; nucleotides outside the gene matches: 3. CDR3 nucleotides: TGTGCCAGCTCACCATTCGGGACAGGGGATCAGCCCCAGCATTTT. Protein sequence: CASSPFGTGDQPQHF. The full variable domain, with the rest looked up from reference TRBV18 and TRBJ1-5, is NAGVMQNPRHLVRRRGQEARLRCSPMKGHSHVYWYRQLPEEGLKFMVYLQKENIIDESGMPKERFSAEFPKEGPSILRIQQVVRGDSAAYFCASSPFGTGDQPQHFGDGTRLSIL.

V usage is TRBV19 and J usage is TRBJ1-2, with D perhaps TRBD1 (5 bases). The CDR3 covers 17 residues. Germline CDR1 LNHDA, CDR2 SQIVND (reference sequence). V lost 2 bases, J lost 4 bases, and 20 bases lay in between. CDR3: CASSIIRGRPWGYGYTF. In DNA, the CDR3 is TGTGCCAGTAGTATAATAAGGGGACGGCCGTGGGGCTATGGCTACACCTTC.

The rearrangement joins TRBV7-2 to TRBJ1-2; perhaps TRBD1 as D (5 bases). The CDR3 is made up of 16 amino acids. Trimming left V 5 bases short and J 4 bases short, with 20 bases between. The germline V gene has CDR1 SGHTA and CDR2 FQGNSA. CDR3 protein: CASSPTITGWAYGYTF. CDR3 in DNA: TGTGCCAGCAGCCCAACAATAACAGGATGGGCCTATGGCTACACCTTC.

V usage is TRBV23-1 and J usage is TRBJ1-3; the D is unclear. TRBV23-1 is an ORF, and what it does is uncertain. The CDR3 has 16 amino acids. V was cut by 4 bases and J by 0 bases, with 13 bases left in between. The CDR3 is CASSLGLRGSGNTIYF. CDR3 nucleotide sequence: TGCGCCAGCAGTCTTGGACTCCGGGGCTCTGGAAACACCATATATTTT.

This clone was seen a single time. J is TRBJ2-7 and V is TRBV27; 8 bases align to TRBD1. This CDR3 spans 14 amino acids. The V segment lost 4 bases and the J segment 3 bases; nucleotides outside the gene matches: 5. Germline V gives CDR1 MNHEY, CDR2 SMNVEV (reference sequence). The CDR3 region is CASSSPGQVYEQYF. CDR3 nucleotide sequence: TGTGCCAGCAGTTCACCGGGACAGGTCTACGAGCAGTACTTC.

This clone showed up just a few times. The rearrangement joins TRBV3-1 (or the pseudogene TRBV3-2) to TRBJ1-1; 8 bases agree with TRBD1. Germline assignment: CDR1 LGHDT and CDR2 YNNKEL (reference sequence). The CDR3 sequence is 14 residues long. V dropped 2 bases and J dropped 3; count of bases not matched to a gene: 2. CDR3 DNA sequence: TGTGCCAGCAGCCAACAGGGGGCGGACACTGAAGCTTTCTTT. Translating it yields CASSQQGADTEAFF.

The J gene is TRBJ1-2, the V gene TRBV19, with D hard to call. Germline CDR1 is LNHDA and CDR2 is SQIVND (reference sequence). V shed 10 bases and J shed 0 bases, with 15 bases lying between them. CDR3 length: 14 amino acids. The CDR3 protein is CATRGTDSNYGYTF. The DNA of the CDR3 is TGTGCCACCCGAGGCACGGATTCTAACTATGGCTACACCTTC.

The chain has TRBV7-6 and TRBJ2-5; 10 bases align to TRBD1. The junction had 7 bases not matched to a gene; V was cut back by 5 bases and J by 4 bases. The CDR3 consists of 15 residues. From germline, CDR1 is SGHVS and CDR2 FNYEAQ. CDR3 coding DNA: TGTGCCAGCAGCACAGGACAGGGGGGTCGAGAGACCCAGTACTTC. Its translation is CASSTGQGGRETQYF.

Details on this clone: Within the sample, other DNA sequences also encode this same CDR3. The chain is built from TRBV12-3 or TRBV12-4 and TRBJ1-2; D possibly corresponds to TRBD1 (5 bases). Trimming took off 2 bases at V and 2 bases at J, with 6 bases between the two ends. This CDR3 has 13 residues. CDR3: CASSLQGNYGYTF. The CDR3 DNA follows: TGTGCCAGCAGTTTACAGGGAAACTATGGCTACACCTTC.

The chain uses TRBV4-1 and TRBJ1-6; tentatively, D is TRBD1 (6 bases). The CDR3 is 14 amino acids. Germline loops: CDR1 MGHRA, CDR2 YSYEKL. V was cut by 4 bases and J by 7 bases, with 11 bases left in between. In nucleotides, the CDR3 is TGCGCCAGCAGCCGACAGGCAGGGAATTCACCCCTCCACTTT. It is translated as CASSRQAGNSPLHF.

The chain couples TRBV2 to TRBJ2-2; 7 bases are shared with TRBD2. The germline CDR1 and CDR2 sequences are SNHLY and FYNNEI. Unmatched junction bases numbered 0, after V lost 7 bases and J lost 1 base. The CDR3 extends over 13 amino acids. CDR3 region: CASKRGNTGELFF. The CDR3 DNA sequence: TGTGCCAGCAAGCGGGGGAACACCGGGGAGCTGTTTTTT.

The chain joins TRBV7-3 to TRBJ2-2; 7 bases are a match to TRBD2. This CDR3 region has 13 residues. V lost 6 bases to trimming and J lost 6 bases; unmatched junction nucleotides: 4. Per the germline V gene, CDR1 is SGHTA and CDR2 is FQGTGA. This chain's CDR3 is CASSQGLAGELFF. For the CDR3, the DNA is TGTGCCAGCAGTCAAGGACTAGCCGGGGAGCTGTTTTTT.